Shown below are 18 T cell receptor beta chains from a single sample sequenced in a study of blood T cell repertoires in COVID-19. Libraries were prepared by immunoSEQ multiplex PCR; TCRdb keeps only in-frame clonotypes and omits some of them. This table holds roughly 72,000 clones, more than 65% found once. The sequenced material came from peripheral blood. These receptors came from a woman older than 75 with active or convalescent COVID-19.

The V gene is TRBV5-1, the J gene TRBJ2-1; TRBD2 matches at 13 bases. CDR3 length: 19 residues. Germline V CDR1 and CDR2: SGHRS, YFSETQ. The trim removed 3 bases at V and 1 base at J, leaving 10 bases unmatched. The CDR3 DNA reads as TGCGCCAGCAGCTCGAAAGGGACTAGCGGGATGTTGTCCTACAATGAGCAGTTCTTC. Its protein product is CASSSKGTSGMLSYNEQFF.

This clone was seen only a few times. The chain has TRBV7-2 and TRBJ2-7; 11 bases agree with TRBD1. The germline gives CDR1 SGHTA, CDR2 FQGNSA. CDR3 length: 15 amino acids. Losses at the gene ends were 3 bases for V and 3 bases for J; bases not matched to a gene: 4. CDR3 nucleotide sequence: TGTGCCAGCAGCTTTAGAGGGACAGGGGGCTACGAGCAGTACTTC. Its protein is CASSFRGTGGYEQYF.

This clone was detected only once. The gene calls are TRBV3-1 (or the pseudogene TRBV3-2) and TRBJ1-1, with D possibly TRBD1 on 5 matching bases. Germline V CDR1 and CDR2: LGHDT, YNNKEL (reference sequence). Trimming removed 5 bases at V and 7 bases at J, with 14 bases between. The CDR3 covers 13 residues. CDR3 in DNA: TGTGCCAGCAGCAAAAGGGGCAGAGATGAAGCTTTCTTT. It is translated as CASSKRGRDEAFF.

This chain's CDR3 is CASSIENSIQETQYF. The CDR3 DNA is TGTGCCAGTAGTATAGAGAACAGTATCCAAGAGACCCAGTACTTC. The chain combines TRBV19 with TRBJ2-5, with no clear D. Germline V gene data show CDR1 as LNHDA and CDR2 as SQIVND (reference sequence). The ends were cut back, 0 bases at V and 1 base at J, with 9 bases in the middle. The CDR3 is 15 amino acids.

J is TRBJ1-1 and V is TRBV7-9; possible D gene TRBD1, 6 bases. With 6 bases removed from V and 3 bases from J, the gap between germline ends came to 26 bases. The CDR3 is 18 residues long. The V gene's germline CDR1 is SEHNR and CDR2 FQNEAQ (reference sequence). CDR3 sequence: CASSRHTGGIDRHTEAFF. Here the CDR3 DNA reads TGTGCCAGCAGTAGACATACGGGGGGGATCGACAGGCACACTGAAGCTTTCTTT.

The rearrangement joins TRBV3-1 (or the pseudogene TRBV3-2) to TRBJ2-7; 9 bases are shared with TRBD1. CDR3 size: 15 residues. CDR1 is LGHDT and CDR2 is YNNKEL in the germline V gene (reference sequence). The ends lost 7 bases at V and 4 bases at J; junction bases unmatched: 11. This chain's CDR3 is CASKTRDRVPYEQYF. Here the CDR3 DNA reads TGTGCCAGCAAAACCCGGGACAGGGTCCCATACGAGCAGTACTTC.

The chain links TRBV9 to TRBJ1-4; 10 bases line up with TRBD1. CDR3 length: 14 amino acids. The germline gives CDR1 SGDLS, CDR2 YYNGEE. With V trimmed by 3 bases and J by 8 bases, 4 bases remained unmatched. CDR3 sequence reads: CASSDGTGDEKLFF. Here the CDR3 DNA reads TGTGCCAGCAGCGACGGGACAGGGGACGAAAAACTGTTTTTT.

This chain joins TRBV29-1 and TRBJ2-2; D might be TRBD2 (7 bases). Germline values: CDR1 SQVTM, CDR2 ANQGSEA. V was clipped by 5 bases and J by 1 base, with 11 bases between them. The CDR3 has 14 amino acids. CDR3 loop: CSVKGGVNTGELFF. Written as DNA, the CDR3 is TGCAGCGTTAAAGGGGGGGTGAACACCGGGGAGCTGTTTTTT.

This rearrangement joins TRBV7-8 to TRBJ2-7; 10 bases align to TRBD2. V was clipped by 5 bases and J by 0 bases; unmatched bases: 16. CDR1 is SGHVS and CDR2 is FQNEAQ in the germline V gene. The CDR3 runs to 19 residues. CDR3 nucleotide sequence: TGTGCCAGCAGCACCCCACCCTGGGCTAGCGGGGGATCCTCCTACGAGCAGTACTTC. Encoded protein: CASSTPPWASGGSSYEQYF.

This clone has just one count. This CDR3 is CASSSRDRGSLRAFF. As DNA, the CDR3 is TGTGCCAGCAGCAGTCGGGACAGGGGGAGCTTGAGGGCTTTCTTT. This sequence joins TRBV5-6 and TRBJ1-1, with 11 bases identical to TRBD1. Germline V gene sequence: CDR1 SGHDT, CDR2 YYEEEE. The CDR3 runs to 15 residues. After removal of 4 bases from V and 11 bases from J, the junction contained 13 bases not matched to a gene.

The V gene is TRBV11-2, the J gene TRBJ2-1; D is unclear. This CDR3 spans 14 amino acids. Germline lookup yields CDR1 SGHAT and CDR2 FQNNGV. The V end lost 2 bases, the J end lost 4 bases, and 9 bases lay between the germline ends. The CDR3 DNA is TGTGCCAGCAGCTTAATGGCGGAGTACAATGAGCAGTTCTTC. It codes for CASSLMAEYNEQFF.

V gene TRBV7-8 combines with J gene TRBJ1-1; D remains ambiguous. The V gene's germline CDR1 is SGHVS and CDR2 FQNEAQ. The CDR3 is made up of 17 amino acids. V lost 4 bases, J lost 0 bases, and 18 bases lay in between. The CDR3 sequence: CASSSPFRGRVNTEAFF. Written as DNA, the CDR3 is TGTGCCAGCAGCTCCCCGTTCCGGGGTCGGGTGAACACTGAAGCTTTCTTT. Based on the CDR3 plus reference TRBV7-8 and TRBJ1-1, the full variable domain is GAGVSQSPRYKVAKRGQDVALRCDPISGHVSLFWYQQALGQGPEFLTYFQNEAQLDKSGLPSDRFFAERPEGSVSTLKIQRTQQEDSAVYLCASSSPFRGRVNTEAFFGQGTRLTVV.

In its sample, this clone was seen once. The chain couples TRBV7-8 to TRBJ1-1; D not certain. CDR1 is SGHVS, CDR2 FQNEAQ, per germline. Trimming stripped 5 bases from V and 4 bases from J, with 17 bases between. The CDR3 has 15 amino acids. The CDR3 DNA is TGTGCCAGCAGCCCTGGGAGCCGTTCGGGCACTGAAGCTTTCTTT. Its protein is CASSPGSRSGTEAFF.

This sequence joins TRBV6-5 and TRBJ1-2; 8 bases align to TRBD1. V gave up 7 bases and J gave up 8 bases; unmatched junction bases: 3. The CDR3 spans 11 residues. CDR1 is MNHEY, CDR2 SVGAGI, per germline. In nucleotides, the CDR3 is TGTGCCAGCAAAGACAGGGGCGGCTACACCTTC. Translating it yields CASKDRGGYTF.

The V call is TRBV11-2, the J call TRBJ2-5; D gene unclear. V was cut by 1 base and J by 5 bases, with 5 bases left in between. This CDR3 region has 12 residues. Looked up from germline, CDR1 is SGHAT and CDR2 is FQNNGV. CDR3 residues: CASSLGRETQYF. As DNA, the CDR3 is TGTGCCAGCAGCTTAGGTCGGGAGACCCAGTACTTC.

This clone was recorded a few times. V gene TRBV5-1 combines with J gene TRBJ1-6, with 10 bases matching TRBD1. CDR1 SGHRS and CDR2 YFSETQ come from the germline V gene. V gave up 3 bases and J gave up 14 bases; unmatched junction bases: 11. The CDR3 runs to 15 residues. The CDR3: CASSSGTGATRTLHF. The CDR3 bases are TGCGCCAGCAGCTCAGGGACAGGGGCGACAAGAACCCTCCACTTT.

This clone was detected only once. The rearrangement uses TRBV5-1 and TRBJ2-5; 9 positions agree with TRBD2. With V trimmed by 0 bases and J by 2 bases, 5 bases remained unmatched. Germline V lookup: CDR1 SGHRS, CDR2 YFSETQ. This CDR3 comprises 16 residues. The CDR3, as DNA: TGCGCCAGCAGCTTGGTTCTAGCGGGAAGACAAGAGACCCAGTACTTC. Translated: CASSLVLAGRQETQYF.

The chain uses TRBV3-1 (or the pseudogene TRBV3-2) and TRBJ1-3, with D uncertain. Trimming cost V 5 bases and J 0 bases, with 8 bases left between them. The CDR3 totals 14 residues. Germline V gene data show CDR1 as LGHDT and CDR2 as YNNKEL (reference sequence). CDR3 amino acids: CASSAQHSGNTIYF. The DNA for the CDR3 is TGTGCCAGCAGCGCACAGCACTCTGGAAACACCATATATTTT.